This record covers a single T cell receptor (beta chain). The CDR3 has 15 residues. Germline values: CDR1 MNHEY, CDR2 SMNVEV (reference sequence). Trimming left V 5 bases short and J 1 base short, with 14 bases between. The record originates from a study of cytomegalovirus exposure and HLA in healthy donors. The PCR employed 60 Vbeta primers together with 13 Jbeta primers. This table comes from immunoSEQ multiplex PCR, and its TCRdb copy is limited to in-frame clones, with some not included. The table records about 130,000 clones, 60% to 85% of them present only once. The sequence derives from a woman in her 40s in good health and CMV-seronegative. Specimen: PBMCs. This chain links TRBV27 with TRBJ1-2; D gene unclear. The CDR3 DNA sequence: TGTGCCAGCAGTCAAACACCGACTTATAACTATGGCTACACCTTC. This encodes CASSQTPTYNYGYTF.